This TCR beta chain was recorded in a study of graft-versus-host responses after intestinal transplantation. Study-level points and caveats: Some GvH clones were seen earlier in gut or blood, suggesting intestinal origin.

This clone was picked up a small number of times. V lost 6 bases and J 1 base, leaving 13 bases between the germline ends. The CDR3 loop spans 14 amino acids. Plating of approximately 200,000 CFSE-labeled responder cells was done together with approximately 200,000 irradiated, violet-dye-labeled stimulator cells. After the reaction, proliferating CFSE-low CD3+CD4+ and CD3+CD8+ responders were sorted. Assay: immunoSEQ multiplex PCR; the TCRdb copy retains only in-frame clones and omits some. The sample has several thousand clones, around a quarter seen once. The V call is TRBV7-1, the J call TRBJ2-7; a possible D gene is TRBD2 (5 bases). TRBV7-1 is given ORF status, its function remaining uncertain. This TCR was sampled from a human patient who was an organ donor for intestinal transplantation. The sample consisted of alloreactive CD8+ T cells from a mixed lymphocyte reaction culture, taken before transplantation. Indicated subset: CFSE-low proliferating T cells sorted from roughly 6-day pre-transplant mixed lymphocyte reaction (GvH or HvG direction). This CDR3 reads CASSLTRVSYEQYF. CDR3 nucleotides: TGTGCCAGCAGTTTAACGCGGGTTTCCTACGAGCAGTACTTC.